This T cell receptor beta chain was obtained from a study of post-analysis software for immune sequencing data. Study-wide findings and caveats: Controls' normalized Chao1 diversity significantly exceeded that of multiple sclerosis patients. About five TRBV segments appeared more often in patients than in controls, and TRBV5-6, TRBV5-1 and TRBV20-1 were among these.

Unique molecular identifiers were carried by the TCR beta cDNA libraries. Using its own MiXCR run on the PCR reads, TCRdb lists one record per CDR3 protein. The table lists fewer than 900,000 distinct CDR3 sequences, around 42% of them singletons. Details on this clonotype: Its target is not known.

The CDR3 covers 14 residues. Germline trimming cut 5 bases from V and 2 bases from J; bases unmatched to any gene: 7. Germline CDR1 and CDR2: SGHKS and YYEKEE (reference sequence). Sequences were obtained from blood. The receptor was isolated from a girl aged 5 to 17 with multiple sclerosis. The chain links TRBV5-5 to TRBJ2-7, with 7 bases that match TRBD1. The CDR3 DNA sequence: TGTGCCAGCAGTAAGGGGACAGCAGCCTACGAGCAGTACTTC. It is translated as CASSKGTAAYEQYF.